These 32 T cell receptor beta chains were sequenced from one sample in a study of blood T cell repertoires in COVID-19. TCRdb's copy holds only in-frame clones and misses some; the assay was immunoSEQ multiplex PCR. The sample consists of tens of thousands of clones, 82% of them appearing once. Sequencing input: peripheral blood. Source of these receptors: a man older than 75 with acute or convalescent COVID-19.

The chain's CDR3 is CSASGFRGGYTF. In DNA form, the CDR3 reads TGCAGTGCTAGTGGGTTCCGGGGTGGCTACACCTTC. J is TRBJ1-2 and V is TRBV20-1; D gene uncertain. The germline V gene encodes CDR1 DFQATT and CDR2 SNEGSKA (reference sequence). CDR3 length: 12 amino acids. V was clipped by 3 bases and J by 7 bases, with 12 bases between them.

The chain employs TRBV11-2 and TRBJ2-3; 8 positions agree with TRBD1. J lost 5 bases, V lost 1 base, and 8 bases had no gene match. CDR3 length: 16 amino acids. CDR1 is SGHAT, CDR2 FQNNGV, per germline. CDR3 DNA: TGTGCCAGCAGCTTAGGGGCACAGGGGGTTGGAGATACGCAGTATTTT. It translates to CASSLGAQGVGDTQYF. Variable domain in full (rest from reference TRBV11-2 and TRBJ2-3): EAGVAQSPRYKIIEKRQSVAFWCNPISGHATLYWYQQILGQGPKLLIQFQNNGVVDDSQLPKDRFSAERLKGVDSTLKIQPAKLEDSAVYLCASSLGAQGVGDTQYFGPGTRLTVL.

This clone has more than one count but fewer than ten. The chain recombines TRBV5-1 with TRBJ1-1; D gene uncertain. CDR3 length: 14 residues. Germline CDR1 and CDR2: SGHRS and YFSETQ. V was shortened by 4 bases and J by 4 bases, with 14 bases between the two germline ends. For the CDR3, the DNA is TGCGCCAGCAGCCGGGAATGGGTAAGCACTGAAGCTTTCTTT. It codes for CASSREWVSTEAFF.

The chain recombines TRBV14 with TRBJ2-7, with a possible D match to TRBD1 (5 bases). Trimming shortened V by 3 bases and J by 3 bases, and 15 bases separated the two germline ends. Germline CDR1 SGHDN, CDR2 FVKESK. The CDR3 length is 15 residues. The CDR3 reads CASSQFSGINYEQYF. DNA for the CDR3: TGTGCCAGCAGCCAGTTTTCAGGGATTAACTACGAGCAGTACTTC.

The chain's CDR3 is CASSFAGQGFYNEQFF. The CDR3 DNA follows: TGTGCCAGCAGCTTTGCGGGACAGGGTTTCTACAATGAGCAGTTCTTC. J is TRBJ2-1 and V is TRBV11-1; TRBD1 matches 9 bases. After removal of 3 bases from V and 3 bases from J, the junction contained 6 bases not matched to a gene. The germline gives CDR1 SGHAT, CDR2 FQDESV (reference sequence). There are 16 residues in the CDR3.

The J gene is TRBJ2-5, the V gene TRBV6-1; D may be TRBD1 (6 bases). Germline assignment: CDR1 MNHNS and CDR2 SASEGT. The length of the CDR3 is 14 residues. V was trimmed by 8 bases and J by 1 base, leaving 14 bases between them. The chain's CDR3 is CASSTGTFQETQYF. The DNA of the CDR3 is TGTGCCAGCTCAACCGGGACATTCCAAGAGACCCAGTACTTC.

The chain uses TRBV30 and TRBJ1-3; D ambiguous. Trimming shortened V by 5 bases and J by 4 bases, and 12 bases separated the two germline ends. Germline assignment: CDR1 GTSNPN and CDR2 SVGIG (reference sequence). This CDR3 region has 13 residues. CDR3 in DNA: TGTGCCTGGGCGAGGGCTCTGGGAAACACCATATATTTT. As protein: CAWARALGNTIYF.

V usage is TRBV7-3 and J usage is TRBJ2-2, with no clear D. CDR1 SGHTA and CDR2 FQGTGA come from the germline V gene. The CDR3 has 12 amino acids. The V end was cut by 5 bases, the J end by 7 bases, with 8 bases between. In DNA form, the CDR3 reads TGTGCCAGCAGCCCCACTAACGGGGAGCTGTTTTTT. It yields the protein CASSPTNGELFF.

In this sample, this clone turned up once. The chain joins TRBV5-6 to TRBJ1-2; D not certain. Germline values: CDR1 SGHDT, CDR2 YYEEEE. V was trimmed by 0 bases and J by 4 bases, leaving 7 bases between them. This CDR3 comprises 13 residues. The CDR3 region is CASSLERSYGYTF. CDR3 sequence (DNA): TGTGCCAGCAGCTTGGAACGGTCCTATGGCTACACCTTC.

The rearrangement joins TRBV27 to TRBJ1-2, with TRBD1 as a possible D gene (6 bases). Germline lookup yields CDR1 MNHEY and CDR2 SMNVEV (reference sequence). V dropped 5 bases and J dropped 5 bases, with 9 bases sitting between them. The CDR3 covers 12 residues. CDR3 sequence: CASSLQGYGYTF. CDR3 sequence (DNA): TGTGCCAGCAGTCTACAGGGATATGGCTACACCTTC.

The chain carries TRBV5-8 and TRBJ2-1; TRBD2 matches at 11 bases. The CDR3 spans 16 residues. V was pared by 4 bases and J by 6 bases, with 9 bases of the junction left unmatched. CDR1 SGHTS and CDR2 YDEGEE come from the germline V gene. CDR3 in amino acids: CASSITPLAGGNEQFF. The DNA for the CDR3 is TGTGCCAGCAGCATCACCCCCCTAGCGGGGGGCAATGAGCAGTTCTTC. Variable domain in full (rest from reference TRBV5-8 and TRBJ2-1): EAGVTQSPTHLIKTRGQQATLRCSPISGHTSVYWYQQALGLGLQFLLWYDEGEERNRGNFPPRFSGRQFPNYSSELNVNALELEDSALYLCASSITPLAGGNEQFFGPGTRLTVL.

The chain uses TRBV19 and TRBJ2-2; the D gene is possibly TRBD1 (6 bases). V was clipped by 2 bases and J by 1 base, with 8 bases between them. This CDR3 is built from 15 residues. Germline V gives CDR1 LNHDA, CDR2 SQIVND (reference sequence). The CDR3 spells CASSITGQNTGELFF. The CDR3 nucleotides read TGTGCCAGTAGTATAACGGGACAGAACACCGGGGAGCTGTTTTTT.

The chain is built from TRBV7-8 and TRBJ2-7; 9 positions agree with TRBD1. The CDR3 consists of 16 residues. V shed 5 bases, J shed 5 bases, and the junction held 13 bases outside the gene matches. Per germline, CDR1 SGHVS and CDR2 FQNEAQ. The CDR3 region has the DNA TGTGCCAGCAGCCTAAAAACAGGGGGCCCATTCAACGAGCAGTACTTC. Translated, it gives CASSLKTGGPFNEQYF.

The genes are TRBV5-1 and TRBJ1-2; 7 bases match TRBD1. The CDR3 extends over 16 amino acids. Germline trimming cut 1 base from V and 8 bases from J; bases unmatched to any gene: 14. In germline, CDR1 is SGHRS, CDR2 YFSETQ. Written as DNA, the CDR3 is TGCGCCAGCAGCTTGAGTACCAGGGACAGCCCTCGGGGCTACACCTTC. It codes for CASSLSTRDSPRGYTF.

The chain uses TRBV10-3 and TRBJ2-2, with a possible D match to TRBD1 (5 bases). The V gene's germline CDR1 is ENHRY and CDR2 SYGVKD. The CDR3 covers 16 residues. V was pared by 0 bases and J by 7 bases, with 15 bases between. The CDR3 reads CAISESQTVHSGELFF. CDR3 DNA: TGTGCCATCAGTGAGTCGCAGACAGTACACAGCGGGGAGCTGTTTTTT.

The V gene is TRBV5-4, the J gene TRBJ2-3; TRBD1 aligns across 12 bases. Trimming took 9 bases from V and 5 from J; bases not matched to a gene: 7. Germline CDR1 and CDR2: SGHNT and YYREEE (reference sequence). The CDR3 is 14 amino acids. The CDR3 loop is CAISRDRGRDTQYF. CDR3 DNA sequence: TGTGCCATTAGCCGGGACAGGGGGCGAGATACGCAGTATTTT.

This clone was observed once. J is TRBJ1-6 and V is TRBV7-9, with D possibly being TRBD1 (6 bases). V was cut by 5 bases and J by 7 bases, with 18 bases left in between. Germline V gene sequence: CDR1 SEHNR, CDR2 FQNEAQ (reference sequence). The length of the CDR3 is 16 residues. The CDR3 region has the DNA TGTGCCAGCAGCCCCAGACAGGACCAGCAGAATTCACCCCTCCACTTT. Translated: CASSPRQDQQNSPLHF.

The chain couples TRBV5-1 to TRBJ1-2; the match to TRBD1 covers 8 bases. After removal of 0 bases from V and 5 bases from J, the junction contained 3 bases not matched to a gene. The CDR3 loop spans 14 amino acids. The V gene's germline CDR1 is SGHRS and CDR2 YFSETQ. CDR3 region: CASSLDGQGYGYTF. In nucleotides, the CDR3 is TGCGCCAGCAGCTTGGATGGACAGGGATATGGCTACACCTTC.

The chain carries TRBV19 and TRBJ1-5, with TRBD1 matching 11 bases. V gave up 6 bases and J gave up 7 bases; unmatched junction bases: 5. CDR3 length: 14 residues. Germline V gene lookup returns CDR1 LNHDA and CDR2 SQIVND (reference sequence). CDR3 sequence (DNA): TGTGCCAGTAGGTCGGACAGGGGGCTACAGCCCCAGCATTTT. This translates into CASRSDRGLQPQHF.

With respect to this clone: The same CDR3 also results from other DNA sequences found in this sample. The gene calls are TRBV9 and TRBJ1-3, with D unresolved. The germline gives CDR1 SGDLS, CDR2 YYNGEE. V lost 0 bases and J lost 1, with 5 bases in between. This CDR3 has 14 amino acids. The CDR3 DNA sequence: TGTGCCAGCAGCGTAGGACTTTCTGGAAACACCATATATTTT. The encoded protein is CASSVGLSGNTIYF.

Comment on this clone: One end of the junction is discordant with germline, which a read error may explain. V gene TRBV7-7 combines with J gene TRBJ2-3; the match to TRBD2 covers 7 bases. The germline gives CDR1 SSHAT, CDR2 FNYEAQ (reference sequence). This CDR3 comprises 15 residues. CDR3 residues: CASSLGLEGTDTQYF. The CDR3 DNA follows: TGTGCTAGCAGCTTAGGACTAGAGGGCACAGATACGCAGTATTTT.

The chain carries TRBV30 and TRBJ2-3, with 7 nucleotides matching TRBD1. CDR3 length: 12 residues. With V trimmed by 8 bases and J by 1 base, 3 bases remained unmatched. The germline CDR1 and CDR2 sequences are GTSNPN and SVGIG (reference sequence). The CDR3 loop is CAGDSGTDTQYF. The CDR3 nucleotides read TGTGCCGGGGACAGTGGCACAGATACGCAGTATTTT.

CDR3 protein: CASSYDRDRSGYTF. The CDR3 nucleotides are TGTGCCAGCAGTTACGACCGGGACAGGAGTGGCTACACCTTC. The rearrangement links TRBV7-9 to TRBJ1-2; 8 bases line up with TRBD1. This CDR3 has 14 amino acids. The V gene end was trimmed by 6 bases and the J gene end by 7 bases; junction bases not matched to a gene: 10. Germline V gene lookup returns CDR1 SEHNR and CDR2 FQNEAQ (reference sequence).

The chain employs TRBV2 and TRBJ1-5; D not resolved. The CDR3 contains 15 residues. CDR1 is SNHLY, CDR2 FYNNEI, per germline. Trimming removed 0 bases at V and 6 bases at J, with 12 bases between. The CDR3 DNA follows: TGTGCCAGCAGTGAAGCGCCGGGGAGAGGTCAGCCCCAGCATTTT. This codes for CASSEAPGRGQPQHF.

The CDR3 DNA sequence: TGTGCCAGCAGCGTAGCGTCTAGCGGGGGGTACAATGAGCAGTTCTTC. Its translation is CASSVASSGGYNEQFF. V gene TRBV9 combines with J gene TRBJ2-1; the match to TRBD2 covers 11 bases. Germline CDR1 reads SGDLS; CDR2 reads YYNGEE. The J segment lost 4 bases and the V segment lost 0 bases, leaving 3 bases of the junction unmatched. This CDR3 has 16 amino acids.

This clone was counted only a few times. The chain recombines TRBV4-2 with TRBJ1-4, with no clear D. The length of the CDR3 is 14 residues. CDR1 and CDR2 (germline): LGHNA, YNFKEQ. The V and J ends lost 1 base and 4 bases respectively, with 7 bases between them. The chain's CDR3 is CASSQGQFNEKLFF. CDR3 sequence (DNA): TGTGCCAGCAGCCAAGGGCAGTTTAATGAAAAACTGTTTTTT.

This clone was counted only a few times. The V gene is TRBV7-3, the J gene TRBJ1-2, with TRBD1 matching over 9 bases. The CDR3 sequence is 13 residues long. The trim removed 5 bases at V and 8 bases at J, leaving 6 bases unmatched. In germline, CDR1 is SGHTA, CDR2 FQGTGA. CDR3 sequence: CASSDRDRDGYTF. The CDR3 DNA sequence: TGTGCCAGCAGCGACAGGGACAGGGACGGCTACACCTTC.

A remark on this clone: A read error may account for a junction end that differs from germline. The J gene is TRBJ1-5, the V gene TRBV11-2, with TRBD1 as a possible D gene (6 bases). CDR1 SGHAT and CDR2 FQNNGV come from the germline V gene. This CDR3 has 13 amino acids. For the CDR3, the DNA is TGTGCCAGCAGCTTGGACAGCAGTCAGCCCCAGCATTTT. It yields the protein CASSLDSSQPQHF.

A few counts support this clone. The chain recombines TRBV10-2 with TRBJ2-3; a weak D match, TRBD2 (6 bases). Between the trimmed V and J ends, which lost 6 bases and 0 bases, there was a span of 10 bases. Germline-derived CDR1 and CDR2 are WSHSY and SAAADI. This CDR3 is built from 14 residues. This CDR3 reads CASRAGGSTDTQYF. In DNA form, the CDR3 reads TGCGCCAGCAGAGCCGGGGGAAGCACAGATACGCAGTATTTT.

Points on this clone: No DNA is shown, since the ends of the CDR3 on it are uncertain; the CDR3 is the one TCRdb lists. V is TRBV5-1 and J is TRBJ1-1; the DNA was not compared with TRBD1, the D call given in the table. Germline V gene lookup returns CDR1 SGHRS and CDR2 YFSETQ. The CDR3 spans 13 amino acids, including both terminal residues. This CDR3 reads CASSLVGQGSPFF.

The rearrangement links TRBV6-5 to TRBJ1-2; no clear D gene. Trimming cost V 8 bases and J 4 bases, with 11 bases left between them. The CDR3 has 12 residues. The germline V gene encodes CDR1 MNHEY and CDR2 SVGAGI. The CDR3: CASAGASYGYTF. CDR3 sequence (DNA): TGTGCCAGCGCGGGCGCTAGCTATGGCTACACCTTC.

The chain combines TRBV30 with TRBJ1-2, with 8 bases matching TRBD1. CDR3 size: 13 residues. V shed 3 bases and J 8 bases; nucleotides not matched to a gene: 8. The germline CDR1 and CDR2 sequences are GTSNPN and SVGIG (reference sequence). The CDR3 reads CAWRPQGATGYTF. CDR3 nucleotide sequence: TGTGCCTGGAGACCGCAGGGGGCTACAGGCTACACCTTC.